These 16 T cell receptor beta chains came from one sample sequenced in a study of OX40 agonist ivuxolimab in advanced cancers. Clones were sequenced by immunoSEQ multiplex PCR, and TCRdb holds only the in-frame ones, with some missing. The sample contains about 62,000 clones, around 81% of which appear only once. Source: CD4+ or CD8+ T cells sorted from blood, taken in a trial of the OX40 agonist ivuxolimab. All receptors come from an adult with an advanced solid tumor such as melanoma, head and neck, liver or kidney cancer.

V and J are TRBV2 and TRBJ2-7; D not certain. The CDR3 totals 13 residues. Trimming took 2 bases from V and 0 from J, leaving 5 bases between them. CDR1 is SNHLY and CDR2 is FYNNEI in the germline V gene. DNA of the CDR3: TGTGCCAGCAGTGAACCGTTCTCCTACGAGCAGTACTTC. Translation: CASSEPFSYEQYF.

The J gene is TRBJ1-3, the V gene TRBV15, with D possibly matching TRBD1 (5 bases). Trimming stripped 0 bases from V and 0 bases from J, with 9 bases between. Germline assignment: CDR1 LNHNV and CDR2 YYDKDF (reference sequence). The CDR3 is 16 amino acids. As DNA, the CDR3 is TGTGCCACCAGCAGAGATCGGGGCCTCTCTGGAAACACCATATATTTT. It translates to CATSRDRGLSGNTIYF. The whole variable domain, remainder taken from reference TRBV15 and TRBJ1-3, is DAMVIQNPRYQVTQFGKPVTLSCSQTLNHNVMYWYQQKSSQAPKLLFHYYDKDFNNEADTPDNFQSRRPNTSFCFLDIRSPGLGDTAMYLCATSRDRGLSGNTIYFGEGSWLTVV.

V usage is TRBV11-3 and J usage is TRBJ2-5, with D possibly matching TRBD1 (5 bases). V lost 5 bases and J lost 5, with 9 bases in between. Germline assignment: CDR1 SGHNT and CDR2 YENEEA. The CDR3 runs 12 residues. CDR3 sequence reads: CASSPGRETQYF. The CDR3 DNA follows: TGTGCCAGCAGCCCAGGGCGTGAGACCCAGTACTTC.

This chain uses TRBV19 with TRBJ2-1; D is unresolved. The germline gives CDR1 LNHDA, CDR2 SQIVND (reference sequence). V lost 3 bases and J lost 4, with 13 bases in between. The CDR3 is 15 residues long. DNA of the CDR3: TGTGCCAGTAGTATCCTAAGGAGTGGGTACAATGAGCAGTTCTTC. Its translation: CASSILRSGYNEQFF.

The chain couples TRBV6-6 to TRBJ2-1; TRBD2 is a possible D gene (6 bases). The CDR3 sequence is 13 residues long. Germline lookup yields CDR1 MNHNY and CDR2 SVGAGI (reference sequence). The ends were cut back, 8 bases at V and 0 bases at J, with 8 bases in the middle. The CDR3 DNA follows: TGTGCCAGCGGGAGGAGCTCCTACAATGAGCAGTTCTTC. It specifies CASGRSSYNEQFF.

J is TRBJ2-3 and V is TRBV9; D unclear. The CDR3 has 12 residues. Germline CDR1 reads SGDLS; CDR2 reads YYNGEE. V lost 4 bases and J 7 bases, leaving 10 bases between the germline ends. CDR3 sequence: CASSPSPHTQYF. Written as DNA, the CDR3 is TGTGCCAGCAGCCCTTCTCCCCATACGCAGTATTTT.

The chain has TRBV19 and TRBJ1-5; D unclear. This CDR3 is built from 18 residues. Germline lookup yields CDR1 LNHDA and CDR2 SQIVND (reference sequence). The ends were cut back, 5 bases at V and 0 bases at J, with 20 bases in the middle. The DNA for the CDR3 is TGTGCCAGTAGTCGGATATGGGCGGACTTCTATAGCAATCAGCCCCAGCATTTT. This translates into CASSRIWADFYSNQPQHF.

Concerning this clone itself: At one boundary the junction diverges from the germline segment, which might be a read error. V usage is TRBV14 and J usage is TRBJ2-7; D unclear. Germline loops: CDR1 SGHDN, CDR2 FVKESK. This CDR3 spans 15 amino acids. CDR3 amino acids: CASSQTRLGSHEQYF. CDR3 bases: TGTGCCAGCAGCCAAACTCGCCTGGGCTCCCACGAGCAGTACTTC.

V gene TRBV10-3 combines with J gene TRBJ1-2, with D maybe TRBD1 (5 bases). CDR3 size: 16 residues. CDR1 is ENHRY, CDR2 SYGVKD, per germline. V was clipped by 2 bases and J by 4 bases, with 17 bases between them. In nucleotides, the CDR3 is TGTGCCATCAGTGAGGTCCCGGGACCGTTGTCCTATGGCTACACCTTC. As protein: CAISEVPGPLSYGYTF.

This clone was seen a handful of times. The V and J genes are TRBV30 and TRBJ1-1; D remains unclear. V was pared by 3 bases and J by 4 bases, with 9 bases between. Looked up from germline, CDR1 is GTSNPN and CDR2 is SVGIG (reference sequence). The CDR3 consists of 12 residues. The CDR3 nucleotides read TGTGCCTGGAGCATGGGCATCACTGAAGCTTTCTTT. It encodes CAWSMGITEAFF.

The chain recombines TRBV28 with TRBJ2-7; 7 nucleotides line up with TRBD1. This CDR3 spans 17 amino acids. Germline-derived CDR1 and CDR2 are MDHEN and SYDVKM. The junction had 10 bases not matched to a gene; V was cut back by 2 bases and J by 0 bases. CDR3 nucleotide sequence: TGTGCCAGCAGTTTAGACCCCCGGGACAGACGCTCCTACGAGCAGTACTTC. Its translation is CASSLDPRDRRSYEQYF. Supplemented by reference TRBV28 and TRBJ2-7, the full variable domain reads DVKVTQSSRYLVKRTGEKVFLECVQDMDHENMFWYRQDPGLGLRLIYFSYDVKMKEKGDIPEGYSVSREKKERFSLILESASTNQTSMYLCASSLDPRDRRSYEQYFGPGTRLTVT.

The rearrangement uses TRBV27 and TRBJ1-1, with D possibly matching TRBD1 (5 bases). Trimming pared 0 bases from V and 6 bases from J, leaving 8 bases between. The germline V gene encodes CDR1 MNHEY and CDR2 SMNVEV (reference sequence). The CDR3 consists of 13 residues. The DNA for the CDR3 is TGTGCCAGCAGTTTATCTCCCAGGGCTGAAGCTTTCTTT. It translates to CASSLSPRAEAFF.

This chain uses TRBV30 with TRBJ2-7; D is possibly TRBD1 (6 bases). The V gene's germline CDR1 is GTSNPN and CDR2 SVGIG (reference sequence). The CDR3 has 12 residues. The CDR3 sequence is CACTGSSYEQYF. DNA for the CDR3: TGTGCATGTACAGGGAGCTCCTACGAGCAGTACTTC.

This clone was found a few times. CDR3 sequence (DNA): TGTGCCTGGACTACAGCTACTGGAAACACCATATATTTT. As protein: CAWTTATGNTIYF. The chain recombines TRBV30 with TRBJ1-3; D gene unclear. This CDR3 is built from 13 residues. With 4 bases removed from V and 2 bases from J, the gap between germline ends came to 9 bases. CDR1 and CDR2 (germline): GTSNPN, SVGIG (reference sequence).

The genes are TRBV6-6 and TRBJ2-6; D call uncertain. The V end was cut by 7 bases, the J end by 0 bases, with 10 bases between. From germline, CDR1 is MNHNY and CDR2 SVGAGI (reference sequence). This CDR3 is 15 amino acids long. The CDR3 sequence is CASITISSGANVLTF. The CDR3 nucleotides read TGTGCCAGCATAACGATAAGCTCTGGGGCCAACGTCCTGACTTTC.

The chain joins TRBV6-5 to TRBJ2-1; D gene ambiguous. Looked up from germline, CDR1 is MNHEY and CDR2 is SVGAGI. V was trimmed by 5 bases and J by 8 bases, leaving 10 bases between them. This CDR3 has 12 amino acids. The CDR3 nucleotides are TGTGCCAGCAGTCTCAACCGGGATGAGCAGTTCTTC. Translated, it gives CASSLNRDEQFF.